The 16 T cell receptor beta chains below all came from one sample that was sequenced in a study of cytomegalovirus exposure and HLA in healthy donors. PCR involved 60 Vbeta and 13 Jbeta primers. The repertoire was sequenced with immunoSEQ multiplex PCR; TCRdb's copy has only in-frame clones and lacks some. The sample lists around 110,000 clones; roughly 69% were seen once. The material sequenced was PBMCs. All receptors come from a woman in her 30s in good health and CMV-seronegative.

This chain uses TRBV10-3 with TRBJ1-5; D remains unclear. There are 14 residues in the CDR3. The germline CDR1 and CDR2 sequences are ENHRY and SYGVKD. V was cut by 0 bases and J by 3 bases, with 6 bases left in between. The CDR3 DNA sequence: TGTGCCATCAGTGAGTCGGCGGCCAATCAGCCCCAGCATTTT. This gives the protein CAISESAANQPQHF.

The sample holds a few counts of this clone. The chain is built from TRBV19 and TRBJ1-1; TRBD1 agrees at 8 bases. V dropped 7 bases and J dropped 6; count of bases not matched to a gene: 10. Germline lookup yields CDR1 LNHDA and CDR2 SQIVND (reference sequence). This CDR3 is 14 amino acids long. The CDR3 loop is CASTALDRASEAFF. The CDR3 DNA reads TGTGCCAGTACGGCCTTGGACAGGGCCTCTGAAGCTTTCTTT.

V gene TRBV7-9 combines with J gene TRBJ1-5, with D maybe TRBD1 (5 bases). Trimming stripped 3 bases from V and 4 bases from J, with 7 bases between. The CDR3 covers 13 residues. Germline V gene lookup returns CDR1 SEHNR and CDR2 FQNEAQ (reference sequence). This CDR3 reads CASSFSGNQPQHF. In nucleotides, the CDR3 is TGTGCCAGCAGCTTCTCAGGGAATCAGCCCCAGCATTTT.

V and J are TRBV27 and TRBJ2-6, with D possibly matching TRBD2 (5 bases). V was trimmed by 2 bases and J by 1 base, leaving 6 bases between them. This CDR3 spans 15 amino acids. From germline, CDR1 is MNHEY and CDR2 SMNVEV (reference sequence). CDR3 nucleotide sequence: TGTGCCAGCAGTTTAGAGGGATCTGGGGCCAACGTCCTGACTTTC. Residues: CASSLEGSGANVLTF.

This clone was counted a single time. V is TRBV9 and J is TRBJ2-5, with 7 bases aligning to TRBD2. The CDR3 totals 15 residues. V shed 4 bases and J 5 bases; nucleotides not matched to a gene: 11. The germline gives CDR1 SGDLS, CDR2 YYNGEE. The CDR3 sequence: CASSPRAGVEETQYF. CDR3 coding DNA: TGTGCCAGCAGCCCAAGGGCGGGAGTCGAGGAGACCCAGTACTTC.

The CDR3 bases are TGTGCCAGCAGCCAAACAGGGCCCCGCTCCTACAATGAGCAGTTCTTC. It specifies CASSQTGPRSYNEQFF. This chain links TRBV7-2 with TRBJ2-1; TRBD1 might be the D (6 bases). This CDR3 has 16 residues. The V end was cut by 5 bases, the J end by 0 bases, with 14 bases between. Germline CDR1 is SGHTA and CDR2 is FQGNSA.

CDR3 region: CASTPGVGNYGYTF. CDR3 coding DNA: TGTGCCAGCACGCCAGGGGTCGGGAACTATGGCTACACCTTC. V and J are TRBV6-4 and TRBJ1-2; D possibly corresponds to TRBD1 (6 bases). This CDR3 is built from 14 residues. Trimming stripped 7 bases from V and 2 bases from J, with 14 bases between. Germline lookup yields CDR1 MRHNA and CDR2 SNTAGT.

The chain combines TRBV2 with TRBJ1-5; possibly TRBD1 for D (6 bases). The V gene's germline CDR1 is SNHLY and CDR2 FYNNEI. The CDR3 consists of 14 residues. V shed 7 bases and J shed 8 bases, with 18 bases lying between them. CDR3 in DNA: TGTGCCAGCAACAACGCAGGGGTGCTGGAGCCCCAGCATTTT. This sequence encodes CASNNAGVLEPQHF. Using reference TRBV2 and TRBJ1-5 for the parts outside the CDR3, the full variable domain is EPEVTQTPSHQVTQMGQEVILRCVPISNHLYFYWYRQILGQKVEFLVSFYNNEISEKSEIFDDQFSVERPDGSNFTLKIRSTKLEDSAMYFCASNNAGVLEPQHFGDGTRLSIL.

The V and J genes are TRBV5-1 and TRBJ2-7; 12 bases match TRBD1. The V segment lost 0 bases and the J segment 5 bases; nucleotides outside the gene matches: 3. CDR1 and CDR2 (germline): SGHRS, YFSETQ. There are 15 residues in the CDR3. CDR3 region: CASSLAGTGGNEQYF. The DNA for the CDR3 is TGCGCCAGCAGCTTGGCCGGGACAGGGGGCAACGAGCAGTACTTC.

In the case of this clone: Other DNA sequences from this sample encode an identical CDR3 as well. The genes are TRBV2 and TRBJ1-5; D not certain. This CDR3 is 13 amino acids long. The germline V gene has CDR1 SNHLY and CDR2 FYNNEI. V lost 1 base and J 4 bases, leaving 5 bases between the germline ends. The CDR3 loop is CASSEESNQPQHF. The CDR3 DNA sequence: TGTGCCAGCAGTGAAGAATCGAATCAGCCCCAGCATTTT.

The chain recombines TRBV29-1 with TRBJ2-7; TRBD1 matches at 8 bases. CDR1 SQVTM and CDR2 ANQGSEA come from the germline V gene. The CDR3 runs to 13 residues. V was clipped by 5 bases and J by 3 bases; unmatched bases: 6. As DNA, the CDR3 is TGCAGCGTTCTCCCTGGGACAGGCTACGAGCAGTACTTC. It translates to CSVLPGTGYEQYF.

The J gene is TRBJ2-7, the V gene TRBV19; D gene ambiguous. Trimming took 5 bases from V and 0 from J, leaving 17 bases between them. CDR3 length: 16 residues. Germline assignment: CDR1 LNHDA and CDR2 SQIVND (reference sequence). CDR3 in DNA: TGTGCCAGTAGTTCCAGCTCCTCTAGGAGCTCCTACGAGCAGTACTTC. Translation: CASSSSSSRSSYEQYF. Complete variable domain (other parts from reference TRBV19 and TRBJ2-7): DGGITQSPKYLFRKEGQNVTLSCEQNLNHDAMYWYRQDPGQGLRLIYYSQIVNDFQKGDIAEGYSVSREKKESFPLTVTSAQKNPTAFYLCASSSSSSRSSYEQYFGPGTRLTVT.

V gene TRBV4-1 combines with J gene TRBJ1-1; TRBD1 matches 9 bases. CDR3 size: 16 residues. The V gene's germline CDR1 is MGHRA and CDR2 YSYEKL. Trimming took 0 bases from V and 3 from J; bases not matched to a gene: 5. CDR3 DNA: TGCGCCAGCAGCCAAGATCGGGGACAGGGCTACACTGAAGCTTTCTTT. Protein product: CASSQDRGQGYTEAFF.

This clone was detected once. Compared with germline, one end of the junction differs, possibly owing to a read error. The chain recombines TRBV7-9 with TRBJ1-1; D ambiguous. CDR3 length equals 16 residues. Germline CDR1 reads SEHNR; CDR2 reads FQNEAQ (reference sequence). CDR3 sequence: CAGSLAPTNMNTEAFF. DNA for the CDR3: TGTGCCGGCAGCTTAGCACCAACAAACATGAACACTGAAGCTTTCTTT.

This clone was found a few times. V is TRBV4-1 and J is TRBJ2-3, with 7 bases aligning to TRBD2. Per the germline V gene, CDR1 is MGHRA and CDR2 is YSYEKL. The CDR3 consists of 16 residues. V was clipped by 0 bases and J by 4 bases; unmatched bases: 7. The DNA of the CDR3 is TGCGCCAGCAGCCAAGATCCTAGCGGAACCCCAGATACGCAGTATTTT. It codes for CASSQDPSGTPDTQYF.

The chain recombines TRBV19 with TRBJ2-6; 11 bases agree with TRBD2. The CDR3 has 19 amino acids. From germline, CDR1 is LNHDA and CDR2 SQIVND (reference sequence). The ends lost 4 bases at V and 0 bases at J; junction bases unmatched: 8. The DNA of the CDR3 is TGTGCCAGTAGTAAACCTGGACTAGCGGGTACCTCTGGGGCCAACGTCCTGACTTTC. Its protein product is CASSKPGLAGTSGANVLTF.